This T cell receptor (beta chain) was sequenced during a study of blood T cell repertoires in COVID-19. Overall study: Samples came from the United States, Italy and Spain, spanning acute and convalescent COVID-19. PBMCs, B-cell-depleted T cells, or T cells provided the cDNA or gDNA that made up the material.

Followed over time, Seattle patients had been enrolled while infection was active. Concerning this clone itself: This CDR3 is missing its conserved last phenylalanine or tryptophan, likely due to a read error. No DNA is shown, since the ends of the CDR3 on it are uncertain; the CDR3 is the one TCRdb lists.

Methods used by the authors: Amplifying reference gene primers gave estimates of nucleated cell counts. The repertoire was sequenced with immunoSEQ multiplex PCR; TCRdb's copy has only in-frame clones and lacks some. V, J and clone size derive from that table, while D and trimming were established from the DNA sequence. Of roughly 160,000 clones in the sample, 70% to 90% were seen once. The CDR3 is 12 amino acids in total, end residues counted. J is TRBJ1-1 and V is TRBV21-1; whether TRBD1, the table's D call, matches the DNA was not checked. TRBV21-1 is listed as a pseudogene. Sequencing was performed on peripheral blood. The source of this sequence is a man aged 60 to 75 with COVID-19, enrolled during active disease. The CDR3 reads CASSLETGQRKL.